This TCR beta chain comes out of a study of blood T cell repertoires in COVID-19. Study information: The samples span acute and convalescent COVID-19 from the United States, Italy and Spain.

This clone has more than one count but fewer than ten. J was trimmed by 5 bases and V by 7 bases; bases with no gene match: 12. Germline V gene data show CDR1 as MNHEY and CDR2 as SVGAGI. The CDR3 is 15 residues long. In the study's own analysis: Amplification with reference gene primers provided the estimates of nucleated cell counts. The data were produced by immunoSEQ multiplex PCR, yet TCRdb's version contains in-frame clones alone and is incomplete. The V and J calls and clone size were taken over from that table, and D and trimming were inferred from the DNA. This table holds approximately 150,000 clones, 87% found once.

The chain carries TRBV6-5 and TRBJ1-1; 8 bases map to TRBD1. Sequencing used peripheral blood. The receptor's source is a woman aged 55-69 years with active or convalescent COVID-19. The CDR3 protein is CASNPGQGGWTEAFF. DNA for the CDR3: TGTGCCAGCAACCCAGGACAGGGCGGGTGGACTGAAGCTTTCTTT.